This TCR beta chain was sequenced during a study of OX40 agonist ivuxolimab in advanced cancers. The CDR3 sequence is 18 residues long. This clone was recorded a few times. Generated by immunoSEQ multiplex PCR, the TCRdb table keeps only in-frame clones and is missing some. The sample holds 72,000 or so clones, around 87% seen once. This TCR was sampled from an adult with an advanced solid tumor such as melanoma, head and neck, liver or kidney cancer. The chain employs TRBV1 and TRBJ2-2; the table's D call of TRBD1 was not tested on the DNA. TRBV1 corresponds to a pseudogene. The sequences come from CD4+ or CD8+ T cells sorted from blood, collected in a trial of the OX40 agonist ivuxolimab. The CDR3 DNA follows: TGCACCAGCAGCCAAGATGGGGGGACAGGGCAAAACACCGGGGAGCTGTTTTTT. Its protein product is CTSSQDGGTGQNTGELFF.